A selection of T cell receptor beta chains follows, all from one sample in a study of blood T cell repertoires in COVID-19. Sequencing used immunoSEQ multiplex PCR; TCRdb keeps in-frame clones, though not all of them. The table lists 120,000 to 150,000 clones, approximately 88% of them singletons. The sequenced sample consisted of peripheral blood. The receptors were gathered from a human donor in a cohort sampled during active COVID-19. Each CDR3 is given with its conserved first and last residue. Each record gives: V gene, J gene, D gene, CDR3 length, clone size, CDR3 protein, CDR3 DNA. D genes are given only for firm matches. Size is omitted from some rows. Given values are once, few, many or a class for expanded clones.

V gene: TRBV6-5; J gene: TRBJ1-2; D gene: -; CDR3 length: 14; clone size: -; CDR3 protein: CASRRTGSYYGYTF; CDR3 DNA: TGTGCCAGCAGAAGAACCGGGTCCTACTATGGCTACACCTTC
V gene: TRBV19; J gene: TRBJ1-2; D gene: -; CDR3 length: 13; clone size: -; CDR3 protein: CASSPEGYYGYTF; CDR3 DNA: TGTGCCAGCTCGCCGGAGGGGTACTATGGCTACACCTTC
V gene: TRBV27; J gene: TRBJ2-1; D gene: TRBD2; CDR3 length: 17; clone size: once; CDR3 protein: CASSLYLAGGSYNEQFF; CDR3 DNA: TGTGCCAGCAGTCTCTATCTAGCGGGAGGTTCCTACAATGAGCAGTTCTTC
V gene: TRBV9; J gene: TRBJ1-1; D gene: -; CDR3 length: 15; clone size: -; CDR3 protein: CASSPTTGVDTEAFF; CDR3 DNA: TGTGCCAGCAGCCCGACGACAGGAGTGGACACTGAAGCTTTCTTT
V gene: TRBV6-7; J gene: TRBJ2-7; D gene: -; CDR3 length: 15; clone size: -; CDR3 protein: CASSRGRARGYEQYF; CDR3 DNA: TGTGCCAGCAGTCGGGGTAGGGCTCGAGGCTACGAGCAGTACTTC
V gene: TRBV2; J gene: TRBJ2-7; D gene: -; CDR3 length: 13; clone size: -; CDR3 protein: CASELETSYEQYF; CDR3 DNA: TGTGCCAGCGAACTAGAGACATCCTACGAGCAGTACTTC
V gene: TRBV9; J gene: TRBJ2-5; D gene: -; CDR3 length: 14; clone size: -; CDR3 protein: CASSPRLSQETQYF; CDR3 DNA: TGTGCCAGCAGCCCCCGACTGAGCCAAGAGACCCAGTACTTC
V gene: TRBV7-8; J gene: TRBJ1-1; D gene: TRBD1; CDR3 length: 15; clone size: -; CDR3 protein: CASSLRTGGNTEAFF; CDR3 DNA: TGTGCCAGCAGCTTAAGAACAGGGGGGAACACTGAAGCTTTCTTT
V gene: TRBV4-1; J gene: TRBJ1-5; D gene: TRBD1; CDR3 length: 15; clone size: -; CDR3 protein: CASSQGTGFNQPQHF; CDR3 DNA: TGCGCCAGCAGCCAAGGGACAGGGTTCAATCAGCCCCAGCATTTT
V gene: TRBV18; J gene: TRBJ2-7; D gene: -; CDR3 length: 13; clone size: -; CDR3 protein: CASSPAVSYEQYF; CDR3 DNA: TGTGCCAGCTCACCAGCAGTCTCCTACGAGCAGTACTTC
V gene: TRBV5-4; J gene: TRBJ1-1; D gene: TRBD1; CDR3 length: 16; clone size: -; CDR3 protein: CASSLGQGKPNTEAFF; CDR3 DNA: TGTGCCAGCAGCTTGGGACAGGGGAAACCGAACACTGAAGCTTTCTTT
V gene: TRBV5-6; J gene: TRBJ1-4; D gene: TRBD1; CDR3 length: 14; clone size: -; CDR3 protein: CASSLTGGDEKLFF; CDR3 DNA: TGTGCCAGCAGCTTGACAGGGGGGGATGAAAAACTGTTTTTT
V gene: TRBV6-6; J gene: TRBJ2-1; D gene: TRBD1; CDR3 length: 16; clone size: once; CDR3 protein: CASSSMGQGAWNEQFF; CDR3 DNA: TGTGCCAGCAGTTCGATGGGACAGGGGGCATGGAATGAGCAGTTCTTC
V gene: TRBV5-1; J gene: TRBJ2-3; D gene: TRBD1; CDR3 length: 15; clone size: few; CDR3 protein: CASRQQGAMADTQYF; CDR3 DNA: TGCGCCAGCAGGCAACAGGGGGCGATGGCAGATACGCAGTATTTT
V gene: TRBV28; J gene: TRBJ2-2; D gene: -; CDR3 length: 17; clone size: few; CDR3 protein: CASSFVRRSGVAGELFF; CDR3 DNA: TGTGCCAGCAGCTTTGTCCGAAGATCAGGGGTGGCCGGGGAGCTGTTTTTT
V gene: TRBV5-5; J gene: TRBJ2-2; D gene: TRBD1; CDR3 length: 16; clone size: -; CDR3 protein: CASTPGTGANTGELFF; CDR3 DNA: TGTGCCAGCACCCCCGGGACAGGGGCGAACACCGGGGAGCTGTTTTTT
V gene: TRBV2; J gene: TRBJ1-5; D gene: TRBD1; CDR3 length: 14; clone size: few; CDR3 protein: CASQRDSSNQPQHF; CDR3 DNA: TGTGCCAGCCAACGGGACAGTAGCAATCAGCCCCAGCATTTT
V gene: TRBV4-1; J gene: TRBJ2-3; D gene: -; CDR3 length: 15; clone size: -; CDR3 protein: CASSQVLAPTDTQYF; CDR3 DNA: TGCGCCAGCAGCCAAGTCCTGGCACCCACAGATACGCAGTATTTT
V gene: TRBV2; J gene: TRBJ2-1; D gene: TRBD1; CDR3 length: 15; clone size: once; CDR3 protein: CASISTGVHHNEQFF; CDR3 DNA: TGTGCCAGCATATCGACAGGGGTACATCACAATGAGCAGTTCTTC
V gene: TRBV6-5; J gene: TRBJ1-2; D gene: TRBD1; CDR3 length: 14; clone size: -; CDR3 protein: CASIQRGTDYGYTF; CDR3 DNA: TGTGCCAGCATTCAGAGGGGGACAGACTATGGCTACACCTTC
V gene: TRBV29-1; J gene: TRBJ1-1; D gene: -; CDR3 length: 13; clone size: once; CDR3 protein: CSGRQRGGTEAFF; CDR3 DNA: TGCAGCGGCCGGCAGCGGGGCGGGACTGAAGCTTTCTTT
V gene: TRBV10-2; J gene: TRBJ2-3; D gene: -; CDR3 length: 16; clone size: once; CDR3 protein: CASSESRGREADTQYF; CDR3 DNA: TGCGCCAGCAGTGAGTCGCGAGGGAGAGAAGCAGATACGCAGTATTTT
V gene: TRBV6-5; J gene: TRBJ2-1; D gene: TRBD1; CDR3 length: 16; clone size: -; CDR3 protein: CASSSLDRGSYNEQFF; CDR3 DNA: TGTGCCAGCAGTTCCCTCGACAGGGGGTCTTACAATGAGCAGTTCTTC
V gene: TRBV29-1; J gene: TRBJ1-4; D gene: -; CDR3 length: 11; clone size: few; CDR3 protein: CSVEGGGKLFF; CDR3 DNA: TGCAGCGTTGAAGGGGGGGGAAAACTGTTTTTT
V gene: TRBV6-1; J gene: TRBJ2-5; D gene: TRBD2; CDR3 length: 15; clone size: -; CDR3 protein: CASSSRTSKGETQYF; CDR3 DNA: TGTGCCAGCAGTTCCCGGACTAGCAAAGGGGAGACCCAGTACTTC
V gene: TRBV5-4; J gene: TRBJ2-1; D gene: TRBD1; CDR3 length: 17; clone size: -; CDR3 protein: CASSLAQQGVRYNEQFF; CDR3 DNA: TGTGCCAGCAGCTTAGCTCAACAGGGGGTCCGATACAATGAGCAGTTCTTC
V gene: TRBV18; J gene: TRBJ1-2; D gene: -; CDR3 length: 15; clone size: -; CDR3 protein: CASSPGQTRDYGYTF; CDR3 DNA: TGTGCCAGCTCACCAGGACAGACACGAGACTATGGCTACACCTTC
V gene: TRBV28; J gene: TRBJ1-5; D gene: -; CDR3 length: 14; clone size: -; CDR3 protein: CASSMARDNQPQHF; CDR3 DNA: TGTGCCAGCAGTATGGCCAGGGACAATCAGCCCCAGCATTTT
V gene: TRBV9; J gene: TRBJ2-1; D gene: TRBD2; CDR3 length: 16; clone size: -; CDR3 protein: CASSSRTSGEQNEQFF; CDR3 DNA: TGTGCCAGCAGCTCACGGACTAGCGGGGAACAGAATGAGCAGTTCTTC
V gene: TRBV5-6; J gene: TRBJ2-3; D gene: TRBD1; CDR3 length: 16; clone size: -; CDR3 protein: CASSTGQARPRDTQYF; CDR3 DNA: TGTGCCAGCAGCACCGGACAGGCCCGACCTAGGGATACGCAGTATTTT
V gene: TRBV12-3/TRBV12-4; J gene: TRBJ1-5; D gene: -; CDR3 length: 13; clone size: few; CDR3 protein: CASTLGTSQPQHF; CDR3 DNA: TGTGCCAGCACCCTAGGAACCTCACAGCCCCAGCATTTT
V gene: TRBV6-2/TRBV6-3; J gene: TRBJ2-2; D gene: -; CDR3 length: 13; clone size: -; CDR3 protein: CASSPKNTGELFF; CDR3 DNA: TGTGCCAGCAGTCCCAAAAACACCGGGGAGCTGTTTTTT
V gene: TRBV3-1/TRBV3-2; J gene: TRBJ2-2; D gene: -; CDR3 length: 14; clone size: -; CDR3 protein: CASSQDPAGGELFF; CDR3 DNA: TGTGCCAGCAGCCAAGACCCCGCCGGCGGGGAGCTGTTTTTT
V gene: TRBV5-4; J gene: TRBJ2-1; D gene: TRBD2; CDR3 length: 18; clone size: -; CDR3 protein: CASSSLGTSGGARNEQFF; CDR3 DNA: TGTGCCAGCAGCTCACTCGGGACTAGCGGGGGGGCGAGGAATGAGCAGTTCTTC
V gene: TRBV30; J gene: TRBJ2-4; D gene: -; CDR3 length: 11; clone size: few; CDR3 protein: CAWSLGQQTYF; CDR3 DNA: TGTGCCTGGAGTCTGGGCCAGCAAACCTACTTC
V gene: TRBV5-1; J gene: TRBJ2-3; D gene: TRBD1; CDR3 length: 15; clone size: -; CDR3 protein: CASSVPTGHPDTQYF; CDR3 DNA: TGCGCCAGCAGCGTCCCGACAGGGCATCCAGATACGCAGTATTTT
V gene: TRBV5-6; J gene: TRBJ2-5; D gene: -; CDR3 length: 13; clone size: -; CDR3 protein: CASSLAVQETQYF; CDR3 DNA: TGTGCCAGCAGCTTGGCAGTCCAAGAGACCCAGTACTTC
V gene: TRBV12-3/TRBV12-4; J gene: TRBJ1-2; D gene: -; CDR3 length: 13; clone size: -; CDR3 protein: CASSFRVSYGYTF; CDR3 DNA: TGTGCCAGCAGTTTTCGGGTTTCCTATGGCTACACCTTC
V gene: TRBV7-2; J gene: TRBJ2-2; D gene: TRBD2; CDR3 length: 15; clone size: few; CDR3 protein: CASSPAGFEAGELFF; CDR3 DNA: TGTGCCAGCAGCCCAGCGGGGTTCGAAGCCGGGGAGCTGTTTTTT
V gene: TRBV18; J gene: TRBJ2-1; D gene: TRBD2; CDR3 length: 16; clone size: -; CDR3 protein: CASSPGTSGRANEQFF; CDR3 DNA: TGTGCCAGCTCACCGGGGACTAGCGGGAGGGCCAATGAGCAGTTCTTC
V gene: TRBV29-1; J gene: TRBJ2-1; D gene: TRBD1; CDR3 length: 14; clone size: -; CDR3 protein: CSVVGTGGRNEQFF; CDR3 DNA: TGCAGCGTTGTTGGGACAGGGGGCAGGAATGAGCAGTTCTTC
V gene: TRBV6-5; J gene: TRBJ2-2; D gene: TRBD1; CDR3 length: 16; clone size: -; CDR3 protein: CASSFTTGGPTGELFF; CDR3 DNA: TGTGCCAGCAGTTTCACGACAGGGGGCCCTACCGGGGAGCTGTTTTTT
V gene: TRBV11-2; J gene: TRBJ1-1; D gene: TRBD1; CDR3 length: 16; clone size: few; CDR3 protein: CASSLDHTGQGVEAFF; CDR3 DNA: TGTGCCAGCAGCTTAGATCATACAGGACAGGGGGTGGAAGCTTTCTTT
V gene: TRBV6-1; J gene: TRBJ1-6; D gene: -; CDR3 length: 15; clone size: few; CDR3 protein: CASSENGGSGSPLHF; CDR3 DNA: TGTGCCAGCAGTGAAAATGGAGGCAGTGGTTCACCCCTCCACTTT
V gene: TRBV4-1; J gene: TRBJ1-4; D gene: TRBD1; CDR3 length: 15; clone size: -; CDR3 protein: CASSDTQGADEKLFF; CDR3 DNA: TGCGCCAGCAGCGATACACAGGGGGCGGATGAAAAACTGTTTTTT
V gene: TRBV6-5; J gene: TRBJ1-4; D gene: -; CDR3 length: 13; clone size: -; CDR3 protein: CASLGPWREKLFF; CDR3 DNA: TGTGCCAGCTTGGGCCCCTGGAGGGAAAAACTGTTTTTT